The source of this T cell receptor beta chain is a study of blood T cell repertoires in COVID-19. In the study overall: Collection of acute and convalescent COVID-19 samples took place in the United States, Italy and Spain. PBMCs, B-cell-depleted T cells, or T cells provided the cDNA or gDNA that made up the material.

The J segment lost 8 bases and the V segment lost 6 bases, leaving 7 bases of the junction unmatched. CDR3 size: 13 residues. The germline V gene encodes CDR1 SNHLY and CDR2 FYNNEI. The study counted Cohort 3 donors as recovered given two negative PCRs, clearance, or symptom resolution. Generated by immunoSEQ multiplex PCR, the TCRdb table keeps only in-frame clones and is missing some. This sample has about 250,000 clones, with 85% to 90% found just once. Material: PBMCs or T cells enriched from blood (not recorded which). J is TRBJ2-3 and V is TRBV2, with TRBD2 identical over 8 bases. The receptor was derived from a man younger than 35 who had recovered from COVID-19. The CDR3 spells CASRGLGMVTQYF. Written as DNA, the CDR3 is TGTGCCAGCAGGGGACTAGGGATGGTTACGCAGTATTTT. Together with reference TRBV2 and TRBJ2-3, the CDR3 gives the full variable domain: EPEVTQTPSHQVTQMGQEVILRCVPISNHLYFYWYRQILGQKVEFLVSFYNNEISEKSEIFDDQFSVERPDGSNFTLKIRSTKLEDSAMYFCASRGLGMVTQYFGPGTRLTVL.